These 27 T cell receptor beta chains were all obtained from the same sample, sequenced in a study of blood T cell repertoires in COVID-19 (dated by TCRdb to 2018 to 2020). Library creation used the immunoSEQ multiplex PCR assay. TCRdb limited this immuneACCESS table to in-frame rearrangements with V and J called. A share of clones is missing; checked studies link under half to unresolved V genes, and the rest is unexplained. The sample records tens of thousands of clones, about 91% of which are singletons. Of the sample, around 2.3% is held by the ten largest clones. The sequenced sample was peripheral blood. Receptors originate from a man aged 60 to 75 with acute or convalescent COVID-19.

The chain has TRBV7-2 and TRBJ1-1; TRBD1 is a possible D gene (5 bases). The CDR3 length is 14 residues. The ends were cut back, 5 bases at V and 4 bases at J, with 14 bases in the middle. CDR1 is SGHTA and CDR2 is FQGNSA in the germline V gene. The CDR3 here is CASSPVDSSTEAFF. CDR3 nucleotide sequence: TGTGCCAGCAGCCCCGTTGACAGTTCCACTGAAGCTTTCTTT.

V is TRBV6-5 and J is TRBJ1-6; 9 bases match TRBD1. The ends lost 5 bases at V and 6 bases at J; junction bases unmatched: 5. The CDR3 extends over 15 amino acids. Per the germline V gene, CDR1 is MNHEY and CDR2 is SVGAGI. As DNA, the CDR3 is TGTGCCAGCAGTCAACAGGGGGCCTTTAATTCACCCCTCCACTTT. Translation: CASSQQGAFNSPLHF.

V usage is TRBV11-2 and J usage is TRBJ1-5, with D unresolved. Trimming left V 0 bases short and J 3 bases short, with 9 bases between. The CDR3 totals 15 residues. From germline, CDR1 is SGHAT and CDR2 FQNNGV. The CDR3 coding sequence is TGTGCCAGCAGCTTAGAAGCCGGGAACAATCAGCCCCAGCATTTT. Its protein is CASSLEAGNNQPQHF.

This clone was recorded a few times. The V gene is TRBV30, the J gene TRBJ1-5, with 9 bases identical to TRBD1. The germline CDR1 and CDR2 sequences are GTSNPN and SVGIG (reference sequence). The CDR3 spans 13 residues. Trimming at V came to 3 bases and at J to 9 bases, leaving 6 bases not matched to a gene. In DNA form, the CDR3 reads TGTGCCTGGAGCGTGGGACAGGGCCGGCCCCAGCATTTT. Its protein product is CAWSVGQGRPQHF.

The chain couples TRBV5-1 to TRBJ2-5, with TRBD2 identical over 10 bases. Germline CDR1 is SGHRS and CDR2 is YFSETQ. The CDR3 runs to 16 residues. V lost 1 base and J lost 5; bases outside the gene matches: 8. The DNA for the CDR3 is TGCGCCAGCAGCTTGTCACAGCGGGAGGGCCGGGAGACCCAGTACTTC. Its protein is CASSLSQREGRETQYF. The whole variable domain, filled in from reference TRBV5-1 and TRBJ2-5, reads KAGVTQTPRYLIKTRGQQVTLSCSPISGHRSVSWYQQTPGQGLQFLFEYFSETQRNKGNFPGRFSGRQFSNSRSEMNVSTLELGDSALYLCASSLSQREGRETQYFGPGTRLLVL.

The genes are TRBV27 and TRBJ2-1, with 7 nucleotides matching TRBD1. Germline loops: CDR1 MNHEY, CDR2 SMNVEV (reference sequence). V lost 10 bases, J lost 1 base, and 16 bases stayed unmatched. The CDR3 covers 17 residues. In nucleotides, the CDR3 is TGTGCCAATGATAGTGATCCACAGGGGCTTTCCTACAATGAGCAGTTCTTC. Its translation is CANDSDPQGLSYNEQFF.

The chain couples TRBV2 to TRBJ1-5; TRBD1 aligns across 10 bases. J gave up 4 bases and V 4 bases, and 4 bases lay outside the gene matches. Germline-derived CDR1 and CDR2 are SNHLY and FYNNEI. CDR3 size: 15 residues. The chain's CDR3 is CASSVGQGPNQPQHF. CDR3 DNA: TGTGCCAGCAGTGTGGGACAGGGGCCGAATCAGCCCCAGCATTTT.

In its sample, this clone was seen once. The V call is TRBV10-3, the J call TRBJ1-3; possible D gene TRBD1, 5 bases. CDR3 length equals 20 residues. Germline V gene lookup returns CDR1 ENHRY and CDR2 SYGVKD. The V and J ends lost 2 bases and 0 bases respectively, with 23 bases between them. CDR3 sequence (DNA): TGTGCCATCAGTGAGAGGTGGGGCGGGAGCCACTCTCCCTCTGGAAACACCATATATTTT. This translates into CAISERWGGSHSPSGNTIYF.

This clone was seen a handful of times. The V and J genes are TRBV29-1 and TRBJ2-1, with 8 bases that match TRBD2. V lost 4 bases, J lost 5 bases, and 7 bases stayed unmatched. This CDR3 region has 14 residues. Germline V gene data show CDR1 as SQVTM and CDR2 as ANQGSEA. The CDR3 region has the DNA TGCAGCGTTGCCGGGAGGGCCTATGACAATGAGCAGTTCTTC. Translated, it gives CSVAGRAYDNEQFF.

The chain employs TRBV5-5 and TRBJ1-5; D unresolved. The ends were cut back, 0 bases at V and 1 base at J, with 5 bases in the middle. The CDR3 is 14 residues long. The V gene's germline CDR1 is SGHKS and CDR2 YYEKEE (reference sequence). The DNA for the CDR3 is TGTGCCAGCAGCTTGGTACTGAGCAATCAGCCCCAGCATTTT. It codes for CASSLVLSNQPQHF.

The sample holds one count of this clone. The V and J genes are TRBV28 and TRBJ2-1; the D gene is possibly TRBD2 (7 bases). CDR3 length equals 14 residues. Deletions cut 7 bases from V and 7 bases from J, with 17 bases between. Looked up from germline, CDR1 is MDHEN and CDR2 is SYDVKM. The CDR3 DNA reads TGTGCCAGCAAGAAAGGGGGAGGGGTAAATGAGCAGTTCTTC. Protein product: CASKKGGGVNEQFF.

The V call is TRBV28, the J call TRBJ2-3, with D possibly being TRBD2 (5 bases). There are 15 residues in the CDR3. In germline, CDR1 is MDHEN, CDR2 SYDVKM. The V end was cut by 5 bases, the J end by 0 bases, with 12 bases between. The CDR3 protein is CASSLRLSSTDTQYF. CDR3 DNA: TGTGCCAGCAGTCTAAGACTATCTAGCACAGATACGCAGTATTTT.

This sequence joins TRBV21-1 and TRBJ1-4; the D call TRBD1 from the table was never checked on the DNA. TRBV21-1 counts as a pseudogene. This CDR3 contains 19 residues. The CDR3 loop reads CASQDTDQSVNATNEKLFF. CDR3 sequence (DNA): TGTGCCAGCCAAGACACCGATCAGTCGGTAAATGCAACTAATGAAAAACTGTTTTTT.

This chain links TRBV2 with TRBJ1-5, with D perhaps matching TRBD1 (6 bases). V lost 3 bases to trimming and J lost 2 bases, with 11 bases between them. Germline CDR1 SNHLY, CDR2 FYNNEI. The CDR3 sequence is 15 residues long. The CDR3 sequence is CASSDSRGGNQPQHF. DNA for the CDR3: TGTGCCAGCAGTGATTCCAGGGGTGGCAATCAGCCCCAGCATTTT. Full variable domain (outside the CDR3, taken from reference TRBV2 and TRBJ1-5): EPEVTQTPSHQVTQMGQEVILRCVPISNHLYFYWYRQILGQKVEFLVSFYNNEISEKSEIFDDQFSVERPDGSNFTLKIRSTKLEDSAMYFCASSDSRGGNQPQHFGDGTRLSIL.

J is TRBJ1-4 and V is TRBV16; possible D gene TRBD1, 6 bases. This CDR3 comprises 15 residues. V was trimmed by 4 bases and J by 5 bases, leaving 14 bases between them. The germline V gene has CDR1 KGHSY and CDR2 FQNENV. CDR3 in DNA: TGTGCCAGCAGCCCTGGTGACAGGACAAATGAAAAACTGTTTTTT. Encoded protein: CASSPGDRTNEKLFF.

The chain employs TRBV9 and TRBJ2-5, with a possible D match to TRBD2 (6 bases). The germline CDR1 and CDR2 sequences are SGDLS and YYNGEE. The V and J ends lost 8 bases and 3 bases respectively, with 14 bases between them. The CDR3 extends over 13 amino acids. The CDR3: CASSWSGEETQYF. The CDR3 DNA follows: TGTGCCAGTAGCTGGTCGGGAGAAGAGACCCAGTACTTC.

V usage is TRBV12-5 and J usage is TRBJ1-1, with TRBD1 matching 9 bases. Germline V gene lookup returns CDR1 LGHNT and CDR2 FRNRAP. V shed 5 bases and J 1 base; nucleotides not matched to a gene: 2. The CDR3 totals 14 residues. The CDR3 nucleotides are TGTGCTAGTGGTGCGACAGGGGGGAACACTGAAGCTTTCTTT. Translation gives CASGATGGNTEAFF.

The gene calls are TRBV6-5 and TRBJ2-4; D is ambiguous. CDR3 length: 15 amino acids. Germline V gives CDR1 MNHEY, CDR2 SVGAGI. The germline V and J ends were trimmed by 6 bases and 0 bases, with 12 bases remaining between them. The CDR3 DNA reads as TGTGCCAGCAGACAACGAACAGTAGCCAAAAACATTCAGTACTTC. Amino acids: CASRQRTVAKNIQYF.

J is TRBJ1-2 and V is TRBV28; 7 bases fit TRBD1. The length of the CDR3 is 14 residues. Losses at the gene ends were 3 bases for V and 2 bases for J; bases not matched to a gene: 3. Per germline, CDR1 MDHEN and CDR2 SYDVKM. DNA for the CDR3: TGTGCCAGCAGTTTCGACAGGGCCAACTATGGCTACACCTTC. It yields the protein CASSFDRANYGYTF.

The chain's CDR3 is CASSLPTGNTEAFF. The DNA for the CDR3 is TGCGCCAGCAGCCTCCCGACAGGGAACACTGAAGCTTTCTTT. This chain joins TRBV5-1 and TRBJ1-1, with D tentatively TRBD1 (6 bases). Germline-derived CDR1 and CDR2 are SGHRS and YFSETQ. Trimming took off 4 bases at V and 1 base at J, with 11 bases between the two ends. This CDR3 is built from 14 residues.

As to this clone: One junction end does not reproduce the germline sequence, and a read error may be involved. V and J are TRBV5-1 and TRBJ2-7, with 7 bases lining up with TRBD2. This CDR3 has 12 amino acids. Germline CDR1 reads SGHRS; CDR2 reads YFSETQ. The CDR3 loop is CASRTSSNEQYF. CDR3 coding DNA: TGCGCCAGCAGGACTAGCTCCAACGAGCAGTACTTC.

This clone came up once. The V and J genes are TRBV7-2 and TRBJ1-2; D uncertain. Between the trimmed V and J ends, which lost 5 bases and 4 bases, there was a span of 17 bases. CDR3 size: 15 residues. CDR1 is SGHTA and CDR2 is FQGNSA in the germline V gene. The CDR3 region is CASSPATGSTYGYTF. DNA for the CDR3: TGTGCCAGCAGCCCCGCGACGGGGTCTACCTATGGCTACACCTTC.

The genes are TRBV3-1 (or the pseudogene TRBV3-2) and TRBJ2-1, with a possible D match to TRBD1 (5 bases). The CDR3 length is 14 residues. V dropped 1 base and J dropped 4 bases, with 8 bases sitting between them. Germline CDR1 and CDR2: LGHDT and YNNKEL (reference sequence). The CDR3 nucleotides read TGTGCCAGCAGCCAAGTAGGGGTGTACAATGAGCAGTTCTTC. This gives the protein CASSQVGVYNEQFF.

The chain's CDR3 is CASSGRGTAEAFF. CDR3 in DNA: TGTGCCAGCAGTGGGAGAGGGACAGCAGAAGCTTTCTTT. The chain uses TRBV7-2 and TRBJ1-1, with 7 bases aligning to TRBD1. Looked up from germline, CDR1 is SGHTA and CDR2 is FQGNSA. This CDR3 contains 13 residues. V lost 6 bases to trimming and J lost 8 bases; unmatched junction nucleotides: 9.

This chain joins TRBV20-1 and TRBJ2-5; possible D gene TRBD2, 5 bases. This CDR3 has 11 residues. V lost 4 bases, J lost 5 bases, and 8 bases lay in between. Germline V gives CDR1 DFQATT, CDR2 SNEGSKA (reference sequence). Here the CDR3 reads CSATTKETQYF. As DNA, the CDR3 is TGCAGTGCTACGACTAAGGAGACCCAGTACTTC.

The gene calls are TRBV28 and TRBJ2-2; 9 bases align to TRBD2. This CDR3 region has 19 residues. Germline CDR1 reads MDHEN; CDR2 reads SYDVKM. The V gene end was trimmed by 6 bases and the J gene end by 0 bases; junction bases not matched to a gene: 14. The CDR3 reads CASSTYVASGVSNTGELFF. CDR3 DNA: TGTGCCAGCAGCACCTATGTTGCTAGCGGGGTCTCGAACACCGGGGAGCTGTTTTTT. The whole variable domain, remainder taken from reference TRBV28 and TRBJ2-2, is DVKVTQSSRYLVKRTGEKVFLECVQDMDHENMFWYRQDPGLGLRLIYFSYDVKMKEKGDIPEGYSVSREKKERFSLILESASTNQTSMYLCASSTYVASGVSNTGELFFGEGSRLTVL.

V gene TRBV7-3 combines with J gene TRBJ1-1; weak D call: TRBD1 (5 bases). From germline, CDR1 is SGHTA and CDR2 FQGTGA. The V end was cut by 5 bases, the J end by 7 bases, with 14 bases between. The CDR3 spans 13 residues. The DNA of the CDR3 is TGTGCCAGCAGCCCCAAACCGACAGTTGAAGCTTTCTTT. Encoded protein: CASSPKPTVEAFF.